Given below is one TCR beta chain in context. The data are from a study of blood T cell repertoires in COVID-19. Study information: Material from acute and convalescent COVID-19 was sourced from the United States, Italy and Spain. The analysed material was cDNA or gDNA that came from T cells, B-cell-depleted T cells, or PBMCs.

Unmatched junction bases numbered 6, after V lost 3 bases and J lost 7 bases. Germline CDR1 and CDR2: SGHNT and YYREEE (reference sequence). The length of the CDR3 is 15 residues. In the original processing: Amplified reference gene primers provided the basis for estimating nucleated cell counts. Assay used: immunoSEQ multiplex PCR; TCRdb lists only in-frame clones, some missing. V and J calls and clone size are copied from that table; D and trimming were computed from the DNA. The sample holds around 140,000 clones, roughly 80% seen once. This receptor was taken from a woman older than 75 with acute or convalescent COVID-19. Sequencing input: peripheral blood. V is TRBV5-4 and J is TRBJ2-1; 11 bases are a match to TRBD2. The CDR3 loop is CASSSTSGALNEQFF. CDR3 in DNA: TGTGCCAGCAGCTCGACTAGCGGGGCTTTAAATGAGCAGTTCTTC. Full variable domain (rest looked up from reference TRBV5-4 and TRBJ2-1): ETGVTQSPTHLIKTRGQQVTLRCSSQSGHNTVSWYQQALGQGPQFIFQYYREEENGRGNFPPRFSGLQFPNYSSELNVNALELDDSALYLCASSSTSGALNEQFFGPGTRLTVL.